This is a list of T cell receptor beta chains from one sample in a study of T cell responses to AZD1222 COVID-19 vaccine. Method: immunoSEQ multiplex PCR; TCRdb's copy keeps in-frame clones and lacks some. The data hold around 180,000 clones, with 90% to 95% observed a single time. The sample was peripheral blood, taken on day 0 of AZD1222 vaccination. The origin of the receptors is an adult in good health. The conserved cysteine and the conserved F or W are not part of the CDR3 here.

TRBV27	TRBJ2-7	ASRRTGGFTYEQY
TRBV29-1	TRBJ2-5	SVATKETQY
TRBV30	TRBJ2-5	AWSVISGASGYQETQY
TRBV7-9	TRBJ1-3	ASSVNQGTGNTIY
TRBV20-1	TRBJ1-2	SAPSDYGYT
TRBV7-9	TRBJ2-7	ASSSAGLAGYEQY
TRBV4-2	TRBJ1-1	ASSQGDGRNTEAF
TRBV5-6	TRBJ1-2	ASSLGAGRGLGYT
TRBV7-9	TRBJ1-3	ASSPGSGNTIY
TRBV5-1	TRBJ2-1	ASSLRLAGEGNEQF
TRBV28	TRBJ1-4	ASRLPGKMGGNEKLF
TRBV6-2/TRBV6-3	TRBJ2-3	ASSTPGLGMDTQY
TRBV12-5	TRBJ2-3	ASGIDLDTQY
TRBV28	TRBJ1-6	ASSLTGGDYSPLH
TRBV27	TRBJ2-2	ASTRLAGGPFGQDTGELF
TRBV28	TRBJ2-1	ASSWGAYNEQF
TRBV5-1	TRBJ1-3	ASSLVPGTAGNTIY
TRBV27	TRBJ1-2	ASSLGTGNGYT
TRBV27	TRBJ1-2	ASSLRGPGQGNYGYT
TRBV28	TRBJ2-3	ASRRDRAGGDTQY
TRBV27	TRBJ1-6	ASSPRVGDSPLH
TRBV4-2	TRBJ1-6	ASSQDGDSPLH
TRBV6-5	TRBJ1-5	ASGPERNQPQH
TRBV19	TRBJ1-1	ASSIRPRLMNTEAF
TRBV5-1	TRBJ1-6	ASSLGLNSPLH
TRBV19	TRBJ2-1	ASRKGQGRTYNEQF
TRBV19	TRBJ2-3	ASSKLAGERTQY
TRBV7-6	TRBJ2-2	ASRFDGTSGMGRTGELF
TRBV9	TRBJ2-3	ASSVGAGVGTDTQY
TRBV6-1	TRBJ2-3	ASREPFSGRGTDTQY
TRBV7-8	TRBJ2-1	ASSLEGLVSSEQF
TRBV5-1	TRBJ1-1	ASRVAGNTEAF
TRBV11-3	TRBJ2-7	ASSVDSGSYEQY
TRBV13	TRBJ2-6	ASSPYFGAIEISGANVLT
TRBV2	TRBJ2-1	ASTRRVGIAGGNHNEQF
TRBV24-1	TRBJ1-2	ATSTRGDTYGYT
TRBV7-3	TRBJ1-5	ASSLNSNQPQH
TRBV27	TRBJ2-6	ASSLYGVGANVLT
TRBV6-2/TRBV6-3	TRBJ1-5	ASSYGQGNQPQH
TRBV18	TRBJ1-1	ASSRQGMNTEAF
TRBV5-5	TRBJ1-3	ASSLGGPSSGNTIY
TRBV7-6	TRBJ1-5	ASSFNRDRESYSNQPQH
TRBV28	TRBJ1-3	ASTPTLGLFGNTIY
TRBV10-1	TRBJ2-2	ASSGTGTSTGELF
TRBV28	TRBJ2-7	ASSLGLGSLGYEQY